Shown below are 19 T cell receptor beta chains from a single sample sequenced in a study of T cells in Graves' hyperthyroidism and ophthalmopathy. Using RNA transcripts as the source, TCR beta CDR3 regions were amplified. HTBI primers were the set used in a first-round RT-PCR of the TCR CDR3. TCRdb analysed the multiplex PCR reads with MiXCR anew, one entry per CDR3 protein. The sample consists of hundreds of thousands of distinct CDR3 sequences, approximately 20% of them appearing once. Sequencing was performed on blood. These receptors originate from a man aged 25-45 years with Graves' ophthalmopathy.

This clonotype was seen only once. The chain combines TRBV11-2 with TRBJ2-1; D may be TRBD2 (6 bases). The V end was cut by 5 bases, the J end by 3 bases, with 14 bases between. CDR3 length: 15 amino acids. Germline values: CDR1 SGHAT, CDR2 FQNNGV. CDR3 coding DNA: TGTGCCAGCAGCGTCACCGGGACTTTCTACAATGAGCAGTTCTTC. Its translation: CASSVTGTFYNEQFF.

V usage is TRBV7-9 and J usage is TRBJ2-7, with a weak D call TRBD1 (6 bases). The germline CDR1 and CDR2 sequences are SEHNR and FQNEAQ (reference sequence). Between the trimmed V and J ends, which lost 2 bases and 3 bases, there was a span of 11 bases. This CDR3 comprises 14 residues. The CDR3 nucleotides are TGTGCCAGCAGCTTATCTGGGACACTCTACGAGCAGTACTTC. It codes for CASSLSGTLYEQYF.

The chain employs TRBV12-3 or TRBV12-4 and TRBJ2-7, with D perhaps given as TRBD1 or TRBD2 (6 bases each). The length of the CDR3 is 15 residues. The V gene lost 0 bases and the J gene lost 5 bases, with 14 bases spanning the gap. CDR3 amino acids: CASSLAQGRSHEQYF. The CDR3 DNA follows: TGTGCCAGCAGTTTAGCGCAGGGGAGGTCCCACGAGCAGTACTTC.

This chain uses TRBV2 with TRBJ1-2, with D maybe TRBD1 (6 bases). V was pared by 8 bases and J by 4 bases, with 17 bases between. Germline CDR1 SNHLY, CDR2 FYNNEI. The CDR3 has 14 residues. The CDR3 sequence is CASPGQLSRYGYTF. The CDR3 DNA sequence: TGTGCCAGCCCTGGACAGTTATCCCGCTATGGCTACACCTTC.

This clonotype was found many times. The genes are TRBV11-2 and TRBJ2-2; TRBD2 is a possible D gene (6 bases). Trimming shortened V by 2 bases and J by 6 bases, and 7 bases separated the two germline ends. This CDR3 contains 13 residues. Germline lookup yields CDR1 SGHAT and CDR2 FQNNGV. Here the CDR3 reads CASSLSGAGELFF. DNA for the CDR3: TGTGCCAGCAGCTTATCGGGGGCCGGGGAGCTGTTTTTT.

The sample holds one count of this clonotype. The chain has TRBV11-1 and TRBJ2-1; 9 bases match TRBD1. Germline values: CDR1 SGHAT, CDR2 FQDESV (reference sequence). The CDR3 is made up of 17 amino acids. V was clipped by 2 bases and J by 4 bases; unmatched bases: 9. DNA for the CDR3: TGTGCCAGCAGCTTAAGGACAGGGGCCAGAGGGTACAATGAGCAGTTCTTC. It yields the protein CASSLRTGARGYNEQFF.

This clonotype was picked up many times. The chain couples TRBV30 to TRBJ1-4; 9 positions match TRBD1. V lost 1 base and J lost 7; bases outside the gene matches: 7. The germline CDR1 and CDR2 sequences are GTSNPN and SVGIG (reference sequence). This CDR3 is built from 15 residues. The CDR3 coding sequence is TGTGCCTGGAGTGGTTCCGGGACAGGGTTTGAAAAACTGTTTTTT. It yields the protein CAWSGSGTGFEKLFF.

A few counts support this clonotype. The V gene is TRBV20-1, the J gene TRBJ2-7, with TRBD2 matching 9 bases. The V gene end was trimmed by 3 bases and the J gene end by 1 base; junction bases not matched to a gene: 7. CDR3 size: 15 residues. CDR1 and CDR2 from the germline V gene are DFQATT and SNEGSKA (reference sequence). DNA for the CDR3: TGCAGTGCTAGCCCCAGAGCGGGAGGTTCCTACGAGCAGTACTTC. It encodes CSASPRAGGSYEQYF.

This clonotype appeared once. The chain has TRBV6-9 and TRBJ2-1; 8 positions agree with TRBD1. The V and J ends lost 3 bases and 7 bases, in that order; junction bases with no gene match: 11. The germline V gene has CDR1 MNHGY and CDR2 SVAAGI. The CDR3 consists of 16 residues. CDR3: CASSYLPVRDRNEQFF. The CDR3 DNA is TGTGCCAGCAGTTACCTCCCAGTGCGGGACAGGAATGAGCAGTTCTTC.

This clonotype was detected a few times. This chain links TRBV7-3 with TRBJ2-1, with 7 bases identical to TRBD2. The CDR3 runs 17 residues. With 4 bases clipped from V and 0 bases from J, the junction kept 9 bases outside the gene matches. Germline V gene data show CDR1 as SGHTA and CDR2 as FQGTGA. The CDR3 is CASSSYLSGFSYNEQFF. In nucleotides, the CDR3 is TGTGCCAGCAGCTCCTACCTTAGCGGGTTCTCCTACAATGAGCAGTTCTTC. Drawing the rest from reference TRBV7-3 and TRBJ2-1, the complete variable domain is GAGVSQTPSNKVTEKGKYVELRCDPISGHTALYWYRQSLGQGPEFLIYFQGTGAADDSGLPNDRFFAVRPEGSVSTLKIQRTERGDSAVYLCASSSYLSGFSYNEQFFGPGTRLTVL.

This clonotype was found a few times. The chain employs TRBV15 and TRBJ1-1; tentatively, D is TRBD1 (5 bases). The length of the CDR3 is 17 residues. Trimming took off 1 base at V and 2 bases at J, with 17 bases between the two ends. From germline, CDR1 is LNHNV and CDR2 YYDKDF (reference sequence). The CDR3 sequence: CATSRVLGGKVNTEAFF. For the CDR3, the DNA is TGTGCCACCAGCAGAGTCTTGGGGGGGAAGGTTAACACTGAAGCTTTCTTT.

The rearrangement joins TRBV2 to TRBJ2-3; TRBD1 matches at 10 bases. The junction had 4 bases not matched to a gene; V was cut back by 6 bases and J by 13 bases. This CDR3 region has 11 residues. CDR1 and CDR2 (germline): SNHLY, FYNNEI. CDR3 in amino acids: CASRGTGEKYF. In DNA, the CDR3 is TGTGCCAGCAGGGGGACAGGGGAGAAGTATTTT.

This clonotype was counted once. The chain recombines TRBV6-5 with TRBJ2-1, with D possibly matching TRBD2 (6 bases). Trimming removed 2 bases at V and 10 bases at J, with 24 bases between. Germline V CDR1 and CDR2: MNHEY, SVGAGI. The CDR3 loop spans 17 amino acids. CDR3 sequence: CASSYETSSDPTFEQFF. The CDR3 DNA follows: TGTGCCAGCAGTTACGAAACCTCTAGCGACCCTACATTCGAGCAGTTCTTC.

The J gene is TRBJ2-3, the V gene TRBV29-1, with 11 bases fitting TRBD2. The CDR3 runs 18 residues. Germline values: CDR1 SQVTM, CDR2 ANQGSEA. Unmatched junction bases numbered 14, after V lost 6 bases and J lost 0 bases. CDR3 DNA sequence: TGCAGCGTCCAGAACTTGGGGGGGACTAGCGGTAGCACAGATACGCAGTATTTT. Protein product: CSVQNLGGTSGSTDTQYF.

The chain uses TRBV29-1 and TRBJ2-1; 8 nucleotides agree with TRBD1. The junction had 12 bases not matched to a gene; V was cut back by 1 base and J by 4 bases. Germline CDR1 and CDR2: SQVTM and ANQGSEA. The CDR3 has 17 amino acids. The CDR3 reads CSVEGAIGRGRYNEQFF. CDR3 coding DNA: TGCAGCGTTGAAGGGGCAATCGGCAGGGGGCGTTACAATGAGCAGTTCTTC.

This clonotype turned up a few times. This chain joins TRBV15 and TRBJ1-1, with unresolved D. Germline V gene lookup returns CDR1 LNHNV and CDR2 YYDKDF (reference sequence). The CDR3 is 15 amino acids. V was pared by 0 bases and J by 4 bases, with 12 bases between. This CDR3 reads CATSRDLEGGTEAFF. The CDR3, as DNA: TGTGCCACCAGCAGAGATCTTGAGGGAGGCACTGAAGCTTTCTTT.

The rearrangement joins TRBV6-1 to TRBJ2-4; D might be TRBD1 (7 bases). This CDR3 contains 18 residues. Germline V gene lookup returns CDR1 MNHNS and CDR2 SASEGT. V was shortened by 2 bases and J by 0 bases, with 17 bases between the two germline ends. Here the CDR3 DNA reads TGTGCCAGCAGTGAACGACAGGGCGGACTACTAGCCAAAAACATTCAGTACTTC. This translates into CASSERQGGLLAKNIQYF.

The rearrangement links TRBV6-2 or TRBV6-3 to TRBJ1-5, with D uncertain. Trimming left V 2 bases short and J 4 bases short, with 6 bases between. The germline CDR1 and CDR2 sequences are MNHEY and SVGEGT. The CDR3 consists of 13 residues. CDR3 bases: TGTGCCAGCAGTTACGAGCCTAATCAGCCCCAGCATTTT. Translating gives CASSYEPNQPQHF.

On this clonotype itself: A junction end diverges from the germline sequence, so it may reflect a read error. The chain is built from TRBV10-3 and TRBJ2-5; possibly TRBD2 for D (5 bases). The CDR3 contains 12 residues. Per the germline V gene, CDR1 is ENHRY and CDR2 is SYGVKD. The DNA for the CDR3 is TGTGCCATCAGTCAGTGGGGAGAGGCCCAGTACTTC. Its protein product is CAISQWGEAQYF.